The next 20 T cell receptor beta chains were all read from a single sample in a study of cytomegalovirus exposure and HLA in healthy donors. The study ran its PCR with 60 Vbeta and 13 Jbeta primers. The method was immunoSEQ multiplex PCR; TCRdb's version includes in-frame clones alone and lacks a portion of them. The sample has 180,000 or so clones, roughly 85% seen once; the top ten hold 11% to 15%. Sequences were obtained from PBMCs. Every receptor here comes from a man in his fifties or sixties in good health and CMV-seropositive.

This clone was observed a handful of times. This rearrangement joins TRBV18 to TRBJ1-5; 7 bases agree with TRBD1. Germline trimming cut 1 base from V and 8 bases from J; bases unmatched to any gene: 5. The CDR3 is made up of 14 amino acids. CDR1 is KGHSH, CDR2 LQKENI, per germline. The CDR3 reads CASSPRQGFEPQHF. In DNA form, the CDR3 reads TGTGCCAGCTCACCACGACAGGGTTTTGAGCCCCAGCATTTT.

The chain recombines TRBV9 with TRBJ1-2; D gene unclear. The germline V gene has CDR1 SGDLS and CDR2 YYNGEE. This CDR3 spans 14 amino acids. The V and J ends lost 0 bases and 8 bases respectively, with 14 bases between them. The CDR3 is CASSVALPGGGYTF. The CDR3 coding sequence is TGTGCCAGCAGCGTAGCTCTCCCAGGCGGGGGCTACACCTTC.

The chain combines TRBV7-9 with TRBJ1-6; 7 bases match TRBD1. V shed 5 bases, J shed 7 bases, and the junction held 11 bases outside the gene matches. This CDR3 region has 16 residues. Germline CDR1 reads SEHNR; CDR2 reads FQNEAQ (reference sequence). DNA for the CDR3: TGTGCCAGCAGCCCTTCAGGGGGTGGGTACAATTCACCCCTCCACTTT. Protein: CASSPSGGGYNSPLHF.

The chain uses TRBV29-1 and TRBJ1-4; D is uncertain. The CDR3 length is 15 residues. CDR1 and CDR2 from the germline V gene are SQVTM and ANQGSEA. Trimming took off 5 bases at V and 4 bases at J, with 17 bases between the two ends. In DNA form, the CDR3 reads TGCAGCGTTTCCCGTTGGGCGCATCTTAATGAAAAACTGTTTTTT. This encodes CSVSRWAHLNEKLFF.

This chain uses TRBV9 with TRBJ1-2; possible D gene TRBD1, 5 bases. Deletions cut 0 bases from V and 2 bases from J, with 20 bases between. Looked up from germline, CDR1 is SGDLS and CDR2 is YYNGEE. The CDR3 runs 18 residues. Here the CDR3 DNA reads TGTGCCAGCAGCGTAGGGAAAATGGGGAACCAGGGAAACTATGGCTACACCTTC. Protein product: CASSVGKMGNQGNYGYTF.

This sequence joins TRBV28 and TRBJ2-5; TRBD2 matches at 8 bases. The CDR3 is made up of 14 amino acids. The V and J ends lost 4 bases and 2 bases, in that order; junction bases with no gene match: 3. Germline assignment: CDR1 MDHEN and CDR2 SYDVKM. The CDR3 reads CASSSGLAQETQYF. The CDR3 DNA sequence: TGTGCCAGCAGTTCCGGACTAGCACAAGAGACCCAGTACTTC.

This chain connects TRBV9 to TRBJ2-1; TRBD2 aligns across 9 bases. The CDR3 consists of 17 residues. Germline V gene data show CDR1 as SGDLS and CDR2 as YYNGEE. J was trimmed by 8 bases and V by 0 bases; bases with no gene match: 12. The CDR3 reads CASSVGSGGHPGDEQFF. DNA of the CDR3: TGTGCCAGCAGCGTAGGTAGCGGGGGACACCCCGGGGATGAGCAGTTCTTC.

The rearrangement links TRBV6-4 to TRBJ2-1; TRBD1 is a possible D gene (6 bases). The CDR3 runs to 13 residues. V dropped 4 bases and J dropped 5 bases, with 9 bases sitting between them. CDR1 is MRHNA, CDR2 SNTAGT, per germline. The CDR3 DNA is TGTGCCAGCAGTGGTACAGGGCACAATGAGCAGTTCTTC. It yields the protein CASSGTGHNEQFF.

The DNA of the CDR3 is TGTGCCAGCAGACTCCAAGGACAGGGGCCATATGGCTACACCTTC. Translation: CASRLQGQGPYGYTF. The chain has TRBV27 and TRBJ1-2; TRBD1 matches 9 bases. The CDR3 consists of 15 residues. Germline lookup yields CDR1 MNHEY and CDR2 SMNVEV (reference sequence). V dropped 6 bases and J dropped 5; count of bases not matched to a gene: 10.

The CDR3 is CASSLSGGTYNEQFF. For the CDR3, the DNA is TGTGCCAGCAGCTTGTCGGGGGGGACCTACAATGAGCAGTTCTTC. This chain connects TRBV5-4 to TRBJ2-1; 8 bases align to TRBD2. The CDR3 covers 15 residues. Germline CDR1 SGHNT, CDR2 YYREEE (reference sequence). The V and J ends lost 1 base and 2 bases, in that order; junction bases with no gene match: 2.

As concerns this clone: Other nucleotide sequences from this sample produce the same CDR3. V and J are TRBV28 and TRBJ2-2, with D unresolved. Germline V CDR1 and CDR2: MDHEN, SYDVKM. This CDR3 contains 12 residues. Trimming took off 6 bases at V and 1 base at J, with 3 bases between the two ends. The CDR3 protein is CASSLNTGELFF. The CDR3 nucleotides are TGTGCCAGCAGCCTGAACACCGGGGAGCTGTTTTTT.

The CDR3 coding sequence is TGTGCCAGCAGCTTAACCACAGGGGGCAGCGGAAACACCATATATTTT. This sequence encodes CASSLTTGGSGNTIYF. This rearrangement joins TRBV7-2 to TRBJ1-3; 9 bases map to TRBD1. This CDR3 is 16 amino acids long. The J segment lost 4 bases and the V segment lost 2 bases, leaving 6 bases of the junction unmatched. In germline, CDR1 is SGHTA, CDR2 FQGNSA.

The genes are TRBV4-2 and TRBJ1-6; 11 positions agree with TRBD1. With V trimmed by 4 bases and J by 13 bases, 6 bases remained unmatched. This CDR3 has 14 residues. Germline CDR1 and CDR2: LGHNA and YNFKEQ. DNA for the CDR3: TGTGCCAGCAGCCTCGGACAGGGGGCATCCCCCCTCCACTTT. It is translated as CASSLGQGASPLHF.

The chain links TRBV5-1 to TRBJ2-6; TRBD1 agrees at 7 bases. Germline loops: CDR1 SGHRS, CDR2 YFSETQ. CDR3 length: 18 amino acids. With 4 bases clipped from V and 0 bases from J, the junction kept 10 bases outside the gene matches. The CDR3 nucleotides read TGCGCCAGCAGCCCGGGACAGCAAATCTACTCTGGGGCCAACGTCCTGACTTTC. Its protein product is CASSPGQQIYSGANVLTF.

This clone was picked up a small number of times. The gene calls are TRBV5-1 and TRBJ1-1, with D perhaps TRBD1 (5 bases). V dropped 4 bases and J dropped 5 bases, with 15 bases sitting between them. Looked up from germline, CDR1 is SGHRS and CDR2 is YFSETQ. The CDR3 covers 14 residues. The CDR3 loop is CASSPGERGTEAFF. CDR3 sequence (DNA): TGCGCCAGCAGCCCTGGAGAAAGGGGTACTGAAGCTTTCTTT.

This clone was seen a single time. The chain uses TRBV2 and TRBJ2-2, with 7 positions matching TRBD1. J lost 2 bases, V lost 6 bases, and 3 bases had no gene match. Germline V lookup: CDR1 SNHLY, CDR2 FYNNEI. The CDR3 runs 14 residues. CDR3 sequence (DNA): TGTGCCAGCAGCCGGGACAGTAACACCGGGGAGCTGTTTTTT. It yields the protein CASSRDSNTGELFF.

The chain is built from TRBV7-8 and TRBJ2-2; 10 positions agree with TRBD2. The V gene's germline CDR1 is SGHVS and CDR2 FQNEAQ. This CDR3 is 17 amino acids long. Losses at the gene ends were 2 bases for V and 7 bases for J; bases not matched to a gene: 10. The CDR3 loop is CASSLLAGDYLDGELFF. CDR3 DNA sequence: TGTGCCAGCAGCTTACTAGCGGGGGACTATCTGGACGGGGAGCTGTTTTTT.

The chain couples TRBV5-4 to TRBJ2-1; 11 bases fit TRBD1. V lost 3 bases, J lost 9 bases, and 8 bases stayed unmatched. CDR1 is SGHNT and CDR2 is YYREEE in the germline V gene (reference sequence). The CDR3 has 15 residues. DNA of the CDR3: TGTGCCAGCAGCTCGTGGGACAGGGGGTTGTTTGAGCAGTTCTTC. The encoded protein is CASSSWDRGLFEQFF.

This sequence joins TRBV15 and TRBJ1-2; possibly TRBD1 for D (6 bases). CDR3 size: 18 residues. The V end lost 2 bases, the J end lost 2 bases, and 21 bases lay between the germline ends. CDR1 and CDR2 from the germline V gene are LNHNV and YYDKDF (reference sequence). CDR3 residues: CATSRRPTGTKLNYGYTF. Here the CDR3 DNA reads TGTGCCACCAGCAGACGACCGACAGGAACGAAATTAAACTATGGCTACACCTTC.

The chain uses TRBV19 and TRBJ2-1; TRBD2 aligns across 8 bases. V gave up 5 bases and J gave up 5 bases; unmatched junction bases: 8. Per germline, CDR1 LNHDA and CDR2 SQIVND (reference sequence). CDR3 length equals 15 residues. The CDR3 here is CASSFGGTRNNEQFF. CDR3 sequence (DNA): TGTGCCAGTAGTTTTGGGGGGACTAGGAACAATGAGCAGTTCTTC.